This TCR beta chain was profiled in a study of shared clonotypes between healthy human individuals (dated by TCRdb to about 2020). For context, the study as a whole: The cohort included three men and a couple of women between 18 and 49 years of age. For each donor, three plates each were used for CD4 naive and CD4 memory, two plates were used for CD8 naive, and one plate was used for CD8 memory. The study deeply sequenced blood TCR repertoires of about five healthy adults to estimate repertoire size and the extent of clonotype sharing between individuals. Libraries were prepared and TCR repertoires were sequenced by different laboratories using diverse techniques, in order to increase sequencing depth and limit assay-specific biases. Each donor's leukapheresis produced roughly between roughly 0.85 and 9.5 billion PBMCs.

TCR CDR3 regions were amplified from genomic DNA by multiplex PCR using the deep immunoSEQ assay. Extracted genomic DNA from each cell subset was distributed evenly across all wells of several immunoSEQ 96-well plates, and each plate was treated as a replicate. For sorted subsets, approximately 210 ng genomic DNA, equal to some 28,000 T cell genomes, was loaded into each replicate PCR. The purified libraries were quantified using a Qubit 3.0 fluorometer, sized with a Bioanalyzer 2100, and then quantified again using the KAPA Library Quantification kit. Every immunoSEQ 96-well plate was sequenced on a separate single-read 150-cycle Illumina NextSeq 550 flow cell. The authors processed their data as follows. The immunoSEQ output contained only junctional sequences without quality scores, so filtering could not match that applied to full-length reads. Sequences were annotated with PyIR, a Python wrapper for IgBLAST v1.9, and V/J genes and CDR3 were assigned using IMGT germline references. Reads with weak V/J assignments (E-value above 1e-6), missing CDR3, stop codons, out-of-frame junctions, or ambiguous translated residues were removed. V3J clonotypes were defined by identical inferred V gene, J gene, and CDR3 amino acid sequence. Percentage overlap between repertoires was computed as shared unique clonotypes divided by the size of the smaller repertoire. RTK rarefaction, the Chao1 estimator, and Recon v2.1 estimates of unobserved clonotypes were used to assess repertoire richness. OLGA was used to compute generation probabilities for all TCRbeta clonotypes that the gDNA method yielded from a few donors. TCRdb's version of the immuneACCESS table is confined to in-frame rearrangements and falls short of the full clone set. An unresolved V gene accounts for under half of the shortfall where checked; the remainder is of unknown origin. Clonal size and the V and J genes are those of that table, whereas D and trimming came from the DNA. The sample table contains 2 million to 3 million clones; only one count was recorded for around 90% of them. Of the sample, about 0.13% falls within the top ten clones.

Concerning this clone itself: It has no known antigen specificity. No base qualities exist here, and no much larger clone lies one base off it. Different DNA sequences within this sample yield the same CDR3.

The germline V gene encodes CDR1 SGHRS and CDR2 YFSETQ. V is cut by 0 bases and J by 1 base, and the space between the germline ends is 6 bases. From the cysteine through the phenylalanine, the CDR3 covers 14 amino acids. Here the CDR3 DNA is all that survives: 42 bases in frame from base 1. General findings and caveats noted by the study authors: Sampling was limited to blood, and TCR repertoires in tissue likely differ from TCR repertoires in blood. Pairwise subsampling led to the expectation that sequencing depth would affect the degree of clonotype sharing among donors. Across four donors, roughly 5.4% of naive CD4, approximately 4% of naive CD8, 2.3% of memory CD4, and 0.4% of memory CD8 clonotypes were shared. The genetic and exposure-history diversity represented was limited by the small number of donors. Compared with non-shared clonotypes, the clonotypes found in all four sorted-subset donors had higher generation probabilities. Even with the large sequencing depth, rarefaction of the sorted-subset datasets indicated that sequencing was incomplete. Estimated clonotype richness was generally larger for naive than for memory subsets.

Healthy HIV-negative adults with no recently reported acute infections or vaccinations were included as donors. Only Caucasian adults living in Nashville, Tennessee, USA were represented among the donors. CD4+ T cells were enriched through magnetic negative selection, after which naive cells were positively selected on CD45RA and the remaining negative fraction served as the memory subset. After blood collection by leukapheresis, PBMCs were isolated using Ficoll-Histopaque density gradient centrifugation and then cryopreserved in the vapor phase of liquid nitrogen. Analytical flow cytometry was used to check the purity and quantity of each magnetically sorted T cell population. Genomic DNA was isolated from every sorted fraction and measured by UV absorbance on a Nanodrop 2000c.

The chain is assembled from TRBV5-1 and TRBJ2-3, with the D gene uncertain. This TCR came from a man aged 18 to 30 in good health. Sequenced: naive CD4+ T cells sorted from blood. This specimen's cell subset or site label, interpreted: CD45RA+ positively selected. The CDR3 has the sequence CASSLGSGTDTQYF. The bases are TGCGCCAGCAGCTTGGGGTCCGGCACAGATACGCAGTATTTT.